The TCR beta chain described here comes from a study of control samples from healthy donors and cancer patients. The method was immunoSEQ multiplex PCR; TCRdb's version includes in-frame clones alone and lacks a portion of them. The sample contains 40,000 to 55,000 clones, approximately 87% of which appear only once. Germline-derived CDR1 and CDR2 are LNHNV and YYDKDF (reference sequence). V dropped 9 bases and J dropped 3 bases, with 15 bases sitting between them. The CDR3 extends over 14 amino acids. This TCR came from a woman aged 60-75 years with lung cancer. The rearrangement uses TRBV15 and TRBJ1-5; a possible D gene is TRBD1 (5 bases). The sample was PBMCs. This chain's CDR3 is CATGRIWDNQPQHF. In nucleotides, the CDR3 is TGTGCCACGGGGCGGATCTGGGACAATCAGCCCCAGCATTTT.